Listed below are T cell receptor beta chains from one sample, sequenced in a study of cytomegalovirus exposure and HLA in healthy donors. Some clones are missing from TCRdb's copy, which holds only in-frame ones; the method was immunoSEQ multiplex PCR. The table lists approximately 170,000 clones, roughly four fifths of them singletons. The sequencing input was PBMCs. These receptors came from a man aged 50-60 years in good health and CMV-seropositive. CDR3s include the opening cysteine and the closing phenylalanine or tryptophan. The order of the fields is CDR3 DNA, CDR3 protein, J gene, V gene, clone size, D gene. D genes are given only for firm matches. Rows may omit the clone size; those that give it use once, few, many or a size class.

CDR3 DNA: TGTGCCAGCAGCGAGGAGGGGAGCACAGATACGCAGTATTTT
CDR3 protein: CASSEEGSTDTQYF
J gene: TRBJ2-3
V gene: TRBV9
clone size: -
D gene: -

CDR3 DNA: TGCGCCAGCAGCCAAGTACACGAGGGGGGAGGGCCCTACAATGAGCAGTTCTTC
CDR3 protein: CASSQVHEGGGPYNEQFF
J gene: TRBJ2-1
V gene: TRBV4-1
clone size: few
D gene: -

CDR3 DNA: TGTGCCAGCAGCCCTCGGGGGGGCTCTGGGGCCAACGTCCTGACTTTC
CDR3 protein: CASSPRGGSGANVLTF
J gene: TRBJ2-6
V gene: TRBV27
clone size: -
D gene: TRBD2

CDR3 DNA: TGTGCCAGCAGCTCTCAGTTGAACACTGAAGCTTTCTTT
CDR3 protein: CASSSQLNTEAFF
J gene: TRBJ1-1
V gene: TRBV7-3
clone size: -
D gene: -

CDR3 DNA: TGTGCCAGCAGCCAGGGTCGGACTAGCTTGATTGGTGAGCAGTTCTTC
CDR3 protein: CASSQGRTSLIGEQFF
J gene: TRBJ2-1
V gene: TRBV11-1
clone size: -
D gene: TRBD2

CDR3 DNA: TGTGCCAGCAGCTTATCTGGAGGCAATCAGCCCCAGCATTTT
CDR3 protein: CASSLSGGNQPQHF
J gene: TRBJ1-5
V gene: TRBV7-9
clone size: -
D gene: -

CDR3 DNA: TGTGCCAGCAGTGAAAGGGGTTATAGCAATCAGCCCCAGCATTTT
CDR3 protein: CASSERGYSNQPQHF
J gene: TRBJ1-5
V gene: TRBV6-1
clone size: few
D gene: -

CDR3 DNA: TGTGCCAGCACAGAGCGGGAGAATGAAGAGCAGTACTTC
CDR3 protein: CASTERENEEQYF
J gene: TRBJ2-7
V gene: TRBV14
clone size: -
D gene: TRBD2

CDR3 DNA: TGCGCCAGCAGCTCTTCGGACAGGGTCGGAACCCAGTACTTC
CDR3 protein: CASSSSDRVGTQYF
J gene: TRBJ2-5
V gene: TRBV5-1
clone size: few
D gene: TRBD1

CDR3 DNA: TGTGCCAGCAGCTTCGGGACTAGCGGGAGGGCTAGCACAGATACGCAGTATTTT
CDR3 protein: CASSFGTSGRASTDTQYF
J gene: TRBJ2-3
V gene: TRBV11-3
clone size: -
D gene: TRBD2

CDR3 DNA: TGCGCCAGCAGCCAAGGCCGGGACAGCGTAGGCACTGAAGCTTTCTTT
CDR3 protein: CASSQGRDSVGTEAFF
J gene: TRBJ1-1
V gene: TRBV4-1
clone size: -
D gene: TRBD1

CDR3 DNA: TGTGCCAGCAGCTTAGCTTTGACAGTAAATGAAAAACTGTTTTTT
CDR3 protein: CASSLALTVNEKLFF
J gene: TRBJ1-4
V gene: TRBV7-2
clone size: few
D gene: -

CDR3 DNA: TGTGCCAGCAGCGAACAGGGGCATGGGCAGCCCCAGCATTTT
CDR3 protein: CASSEQGHGQPQHF
J gene: TRBJ1-5
V gene: TRBV9
clone size: few
D gene: TRBD1

CDR3 DNA: TGTGCCAGCTCACCAGCCCGGGTTGATGAGCAGTTCTTC
CDR3 protein: CASSPARVDEQFF
J gene: TRBJ2-1
V gene: TRBV18
clone size: -
D gene: -

CDR3 DNA: TGTGCCAGTAGTCCAGGATTCTCCTACGAGCAGTACTTC
CDR3 protein: CASSPGFSYEQYF
J gene: TRBJ2-7
V gene: TRBV19
clone size: -
D gene: -

CDR3 DNA: TGTGCCAGCAGTTTAACCCGGGACAGGGTGTTTAATGAGCAGTTCTTC
CDR3 protein: CASSLTRDRVFNEQFF
J gene: TRBJ2-1
V gene: TRBV21-1
clone size: -
D gene: -

CDR3 DNA: TGTGCCACCAGCAGGGCGGAGAACTATGGCTACACCTTC
CDR3 protein: CATSRAENYGYTF
J gene: TRBJ1-2
V gene: TRBV15
clone size: -
D gene: -

CDR3 DNA: TGCGCCAGCAGCCAAGCCCGGACAGGGCTTAGGGAGCAGTACTTC
CDR3 protein: CASSQARTGLREQYF
J gene: TRBJ2-7
V gene: TRBV4-1
clone size: -
D gene: TRBD1

CDR3 DNA: TGTGCCATCAGTGAGTCGGCAGTAGAGACCCAGTACTTC
CDR3 protein: CAISESAVETQYF
J gene: TRBJ2-5
V gene: TRBV10-3
clone size: -
D gene: -

CDR3 DNA: TGTGCCACCAGCAATAACAGGGGTCATGGAAACACCATATATTTT
CDR3 protein: CATSNNRGHGNTIYF
J gene: TRBJ1-3
V gene: TRBV15
clone size: few
D gene: TRBD1

CDR3 DNA: TGTGCCAGCAGCCCTATCTACCGGGACAACGAGCAGTACTTC
CDR3 protein: CASSPIYRDNEQYF
J gene: TRBJ2-7
V gene: TRBV7-9
clone size: once
D gene: -

CDR3 DNA: TGTGCCAGCAGCTCACGGGGGGTTGGGTCTAGCGGGGGGCTGGACGAGCAGTACTTC
CDR3 protein: CASSSRGVGSSGGLDEQYF
J gene: TRBJ2-7
V gene: TRBV28
clone size: -
D gene: TRBD2

CDR3 DNA: TGTGCCAGCAGCTTGGCCACAGGGGGCTCTATTTCACCCCTCCACTTT
CDR3 protein: CASSLATGGSISPLHF
J gene: TRBJ1-6
V gene: TRBV5-6
clone size: -
D gene: TRBD1

CDR3 DNA: TGTGCCAGTAGTATCTCAGGTGTCTGGGAGGGCAATCAGCCCCAGCATTTT
CDR3 protein: CASSISGVWEGNQPQHF
J gene: TRBJ1-5
V gene: TRBV19
clone size: -
D gene: -

CDR3 DNA: TGTGCCAGCAGCGTAGGAGCTACCGGGGAGCTGTTTTTT
CDR3 protein: CASSVGATGELFF
J gene: TRBJ2-2
V gene: TRBV9
clone size: -
D gene: -

CDR3 DNA: TGTGCCATCAGCCTGGACAGTCAAAACATTCAGTACTTC
CDR3 protein: CAISLDSQNIQYF
J gene: TRBJ2-4
V gene: TRBV10-3
clone size: -
D gene: -

CDR3 DNA: TGTGCCTGGAGTTCCCCGGGAGGTACGGGGAATGAGCAGTTCTTC
CDR3 protein: CAWSSPGGTGNEQFF
J gene: TRBJ2-1
V gene: TRBV30
clone size: -
D gene: TRBD2

CDR3 DNA: TGTGCCAGCAGCCCAGGGACAGGGGGCTACGAGCAGTACTTC
CDR3 protein: CASSPGTGGYEQYF
J gene: TRBJ2-7
V gene: TRBV5-5
clone size: -
D gene: TRBD1

CDR3 DNA: TGTGCCAGCAGTTTATCGGGACTAGGAACCTACGAGCAGTACTTC
CDR3 protein: CASSLSGLGTYEQYF
J gene: TRBJ2-7
V gene: TRBV28
clone size: -
D gene: TRBD2

CDR3 DNA: TGTGCCAGCAGTTACGGGACAGGGGGCGCAGATACGCAGTATTTT
CDR3 protein: CASSYGTGGADTQYF
J gene: TRBJ2-3
V gene: TRBV6-5
clone size: few
D gene: TRBD1

CDR3 DNA: TGTGCCACCGCGGGAGGGGGTAGCAATCAGCCCCAGCATTTT
CDR3 protein: CATAGGGSNQPQHF
J gene: TRBJ1-5
V gene: TRBV28
clone size: -
D gene: -

CDR3 DNA: TGTGCCAGCAGCCAAGAAAGGGGGACCAGGGGAATATACGAGCAGTACTTC
CDR3 protein: CASSQERGTRGIYEQYF
J gene: TRBJ2-7
V gene: TRBV4-2
clone size: -
D gene: -

CDR3 DNA: TGTGCCAGCAGCTTGGAAGGGCTAGCGAGGGGCGAGCAGTACTTC
CDR3 protein: CASSLEGLARGEQYF
J gene: TRBJ2-7
V gene: TRBV5-4
clone size: -
D gene: -

CDR3 DNA: TGCGCCAGCAGCTTGGAGTCAGGGAGGAATCAGCCCCAGCATTTT
CDR3 protein: CASSLESGRNQPQHF
J gene: TRBJ1-5
V gene: TRBV5-1
clone size: few
D gene: -

CDR3 DNA: TGTGCCTGGAGTGTCGGGGGGAGTTCCTACGAGCAGTACTTC
CDR3 protein: CAWSVGGSSYEQYF
J gene: TRBJ2-7
V gene: TRBV30
clone size: -
D gene: TRBD2

CDR3 DNA: TGCGCCAGCAGCTTGACGACTAGCGGGGGGAGGAAGACCCAGTACTTC
CDR3 protein: CASSLTTSGGRKTQYF
J gene: TRBJ2-5
V gene: TRBV5-1
clone size: -
D gene: TRBD2

CDR3 DNA: TGTGCCAGCAGTGAACAAGGGGGACAGCTGAACGAGCAGTACTTC
CDR3 protein: CASSEQGGQLNEQYF
J gene: TRBJ2-7
V gene: TRBV6-1
clone size: -
D gene: TRBD1

CDR3 DNA: TGTGCCTGGAGTCCGAGCTCCTACAATGAGCAGTTCTTC
CDR3 protein: CAWSPSSYNEQFF
J gene: TRBJ2-1
V gene: TRBV30
clone size: -
D gene: -

CDR3 DNA: TGTGCCAGCAGCTTACAGGGGGCTAACACTGAAGCTTTCTTT
CDR3 protein: CASSLQGANTEAFF
J gene: TRBJ1-1
V gene: TRBV5-4
clone size: -
D gene: TRBD1

CDR3 DNA: TGTGCCAGCTCATTTAACAGGGGAACTAATGAAAAACTGTTTTTT
CDR3 protein: CASSFNRGTNEKLFF
J gene: TRBJ1-4
V gene: TRBV18
clone size: -
D gene: TRBD1

CDR3 DNA: TGTGCCAGTTCTGAACCGGGACAGGGGGCTGAGGAGCAGTTCTTC
CDR3 protein: CASSEPGQGAEEQFF
J gene: TRBJ2-1
V gene: TRBV2
clone size: few
D gene: TRBD1

CDR3 DNA: TGTGCCAGCAGCGTAGACGGAGGGGTCCGCCAGCCCCAGCATTTT
CDR3 protein: CASSVDGGVRQPQHF
J gene: TRBJ1-5
V gene: TRBV9
clone size: -
D gene: -

CDR3 DNA: TGTGCCAGTAGTGCCTCGACTAGCGGGATAGCAGATACGCAGTATTTT
CDR3 protein: CASSASTSGIADTQYF
J gene: TRBJ2-3
V gene: TRBV19
clone size: -
D gene: TRBD2

CDR3 DNA: TGTGCCAGCCTAAGGACTAGCGGGAGGGCCCTAGATACGCAGTATTTT
CDR3 protein: CASLRTSGRALDTQYF
J gene: TRBJ2-3
V gene: TRBV2
clone size: -
D gene: TRBD2

CDR3 DNA: TGCGCCAGCGGGGCTAGCGAGAACACCGGGGAGCTGTTTTTT
CDR3 protein: CASGASENTGELFF
J gene: TRBJ2-2
V gene: TRBV5-1
clone size: -
D gene: -

CDR3 DNA: TGTGCCAGCAGCCAATACAGGGGCCAAGGGACCGGGGAGCTGTTTTTT
CDR3 protein: CASSQYRGQGTGELFF
J gene: TRBJ2-2
V gene: TRBV11-2
clone size: -
D gene: TRBD1

CDR3 DNA: TGCGCCAGCACCACCGACAGGAAGACTGAAGCTTTCTTT
CDR3 protein: CASTTDRKTEAFF
J gene: TRBJ1-1
V gene: TRBV5-1
clone size: -
D gene: -

CDR3 DNA: TGTGCCTGGAGTCAGGCAGGGGCCTTCTATGGCTACACCTTC
CDR3 protein: CAWSQAGAFYGYTF
J gene: TRBJ1-2
V gene: TRBV30
clone size: -
D gene: -

CDR3 DNA: TGTGCCAGCAGCCAAGTGGGACAGGGTTATGAAAAACTGTTTTTT
CDR3 protein: CASSQVGQGYEKLFF
J gene: TRBJ1-4
V gene: TRBV4-2
clone size: -
D gene: TRBD1

CDR3 DNA: TGTGCCAGTAGTATGGGCAGGGCGGAGACCCAGTACTTC
CDR3 protein: CASSMGRAETQYF
J gene: TRBJ2-5
V gene: TRBV19
clone size: -
D gene: -